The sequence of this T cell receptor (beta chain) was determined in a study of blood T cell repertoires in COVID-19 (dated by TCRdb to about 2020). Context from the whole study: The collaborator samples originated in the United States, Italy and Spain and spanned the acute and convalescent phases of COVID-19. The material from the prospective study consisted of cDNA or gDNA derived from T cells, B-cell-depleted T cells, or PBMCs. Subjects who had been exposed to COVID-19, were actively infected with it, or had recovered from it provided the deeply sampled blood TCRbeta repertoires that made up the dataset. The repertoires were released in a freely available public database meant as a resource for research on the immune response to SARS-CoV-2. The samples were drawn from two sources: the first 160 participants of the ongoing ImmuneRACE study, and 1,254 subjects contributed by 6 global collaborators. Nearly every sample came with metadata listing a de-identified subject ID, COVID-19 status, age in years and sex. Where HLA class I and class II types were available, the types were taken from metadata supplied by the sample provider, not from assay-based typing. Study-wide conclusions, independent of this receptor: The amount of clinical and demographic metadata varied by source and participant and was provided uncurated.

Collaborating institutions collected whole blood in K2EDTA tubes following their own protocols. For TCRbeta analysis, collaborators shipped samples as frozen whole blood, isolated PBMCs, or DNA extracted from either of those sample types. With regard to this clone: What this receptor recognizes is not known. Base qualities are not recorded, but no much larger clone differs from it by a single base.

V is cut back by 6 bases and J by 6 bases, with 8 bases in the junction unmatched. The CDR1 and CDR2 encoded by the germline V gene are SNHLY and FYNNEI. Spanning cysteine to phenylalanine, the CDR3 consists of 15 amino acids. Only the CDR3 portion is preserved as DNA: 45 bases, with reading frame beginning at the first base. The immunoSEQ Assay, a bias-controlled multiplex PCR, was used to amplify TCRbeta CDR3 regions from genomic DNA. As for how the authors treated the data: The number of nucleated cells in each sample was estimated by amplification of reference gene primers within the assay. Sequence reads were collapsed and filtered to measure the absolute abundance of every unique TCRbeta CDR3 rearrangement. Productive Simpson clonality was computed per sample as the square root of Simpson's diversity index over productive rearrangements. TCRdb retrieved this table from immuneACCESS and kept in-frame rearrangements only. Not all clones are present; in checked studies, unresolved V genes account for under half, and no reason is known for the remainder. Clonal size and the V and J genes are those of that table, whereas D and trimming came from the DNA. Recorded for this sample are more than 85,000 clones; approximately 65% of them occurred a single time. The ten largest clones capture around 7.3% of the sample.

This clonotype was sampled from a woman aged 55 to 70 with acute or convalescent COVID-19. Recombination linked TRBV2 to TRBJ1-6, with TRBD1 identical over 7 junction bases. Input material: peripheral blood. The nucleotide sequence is TGTGCCAGCAGGTTCCGGGACAGCGGTAATTCACCCCTCCACTTT. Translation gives CASRFRDSGNSPLHF.